The 6 T cell receptor beta chains below were found in one sample sequenced in a study of blood T cell repertoires in COVID-19. Libraries were prepared by immunoSEQ multiplex PCR; TCRdb keeps only in-frame clonotypes and omits some of them. This sample has around 300,000 clones; 70% to 90% occur once, and the top ten carry under 4.5%. Sequenced material: peripheral blood. The receptors originated from a woman between 50 and 59 years old with active or convalescent COVID-19.

The chain combines TRBV28 with TRBJ1-4; the D is unclear. V was clipped by 6 bases and J by 0 bases, with 17 bases between them. The CDR3 covers 17 residues. Per the germline V gene, CDR1 is MDHEN and CDR2 is SYDVKM. This chain's CDR3 is CASSLMEGYPTNEKLFF. The CDR3 DNA is TGTGCCAGCAGCCTCATGGAGGGATATCCAACTAATGAAAAACTGTTTTTT.

V and J are TRBV27 and TRBJ1-1; D is possibly TRBD1 (5 bases). Trimming cost V 3 bases and J 2 bases, with 13 bases left between them. The CDR3 loop spans 15 amino acids. Germline V lookup: CDR1 MNHEY, CDR2 SMNVEV (reference sequence). As DNA, the CDR3 is TGTGCCAGCAGTTTTGCGGCAGGGCTTAACACTGAAGCTTTCTTT. Translating gives CASSFAAGLNTEAFF.

V usage is TRBV7-2 and J usage is TRBJ1-6; 7 bases map to TRBD1. Germline CDR1 SGHTA, CDR2 FQGNSA. Germline trimming cut 5 bases from V and 5 bases from J; bases unmatched to any gene: 6. The CDR3 spans 15 residues. The CDR3 is CASSPRQGNNSPLHF. Written as DNA, the CDR3 is TGTGCCAGCAGCCCCAGACAGGGTAATAATTCACCCCTCCACTTT.

The chain has TRBV7-2 and TRBJ1-4; D gene unclear. Germline V gene data show CDR1 as SGHTA and CDR2 as FQGNSA. V lost 3 bases and J lost 0, with 8 bases in between. This CDR3 comprises 15 residues. The CDR3 DNA reads TGTGCCAGCAGCTTTTCCCTAACAACTAATGAAAAACTGTTTTTT. This encodes CASSFSLTTNEKLFF.

The chain recombines TRBV27 with TRBJ1-1, with D perhaps TRBD1 (5 bases). V lost 5 bases and J lost 4, with 14 bases in between. The CDR3 has 14 amino acids. Germline CDR1 is MNHEY and CDR2 is SMNVEV (reference sequence). CDR3 nucleotide sequence: TGTGCCAGCAGTATCTTTACAGGATCCACTGAAGCTTTCTTT. Amino acids: CASSIFTGSTEAFF.

CDR3 sequence reads: CASSSDRNNEKLFF. In nucleotides, the CDR3 is TGTGCCAGCAGCTCGGACAGAAATAATGAAAAACTGTTTTTT. The rearrangement joins TRBV7-9 to TRBJ1-4, with D perhaps matching TRBD1 (6 bases). Germline V lookup: CDR1 SEHNR, CDR2 FQNEAQ (reference sequence). The CDR3 sequence is 14 residues long. V gave up 4 bases and J gave up 4 bases, with 10 bases separating them.